Detailed here is one TCR beta chain. CDR1 and CDR2 (germline): SGHAT, FQNNGV. Unmatched junction bases numbered 11, after V lost 4 bases and J lost 3 bases. The CDR3 totals 18 residues. The sample comes from a study of shared clonotypes between healthy human individuals. Study overall: Donors consisted of a couple of women and three men between 18 and 49.

The unsorted PBMC replicate PCRs were performed with 300 to 350 ng DNA, roughly 30,000 T cell genomes. Only in-frame clones appear in the TCRdb table, and some are missing; sequencing was by immunoSEQ multiplex PCR. The sample lists fewer than 500,000 clones; about 80% were seen once. The sequence was obtained from a woman aged 35 to 49 in good health. Some clones in this sample may be carry-over from other donors' samples. The V and J genes are TRBV11-2 and TRBJ2-3, with 12 positions matching TRBD2. The sample was PBMCs. DNA for the CDR3: TGTGCCAGCAGCTCACCGGGACTAGCGGGTTTTGGGACAGATACGCAGTATTTT. It codes for CASSSPGLAGFGTDTQYF.